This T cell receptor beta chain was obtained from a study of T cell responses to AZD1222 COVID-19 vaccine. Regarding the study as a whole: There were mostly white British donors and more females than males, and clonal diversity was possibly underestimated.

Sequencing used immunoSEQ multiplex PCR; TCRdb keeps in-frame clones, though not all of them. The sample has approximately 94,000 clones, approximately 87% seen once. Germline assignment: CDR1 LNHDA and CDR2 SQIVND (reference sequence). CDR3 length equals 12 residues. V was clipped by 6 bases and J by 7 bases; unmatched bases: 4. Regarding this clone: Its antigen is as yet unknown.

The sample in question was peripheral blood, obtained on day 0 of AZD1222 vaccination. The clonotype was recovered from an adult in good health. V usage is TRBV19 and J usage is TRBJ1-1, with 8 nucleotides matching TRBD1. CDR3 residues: CASRGQAVEAFF. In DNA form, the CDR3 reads TGTGCCAGTAGGGGACAGGCAGTTGAAGCTTTCTTT.